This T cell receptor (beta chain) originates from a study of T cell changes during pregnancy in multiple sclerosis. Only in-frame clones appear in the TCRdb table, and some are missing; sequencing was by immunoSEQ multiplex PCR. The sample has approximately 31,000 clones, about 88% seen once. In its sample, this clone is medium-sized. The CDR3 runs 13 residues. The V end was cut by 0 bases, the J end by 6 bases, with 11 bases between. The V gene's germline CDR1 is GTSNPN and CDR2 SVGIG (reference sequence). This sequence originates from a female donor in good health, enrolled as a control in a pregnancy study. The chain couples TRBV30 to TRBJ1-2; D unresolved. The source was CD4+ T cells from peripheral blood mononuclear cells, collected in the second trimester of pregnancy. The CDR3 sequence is CAWSVGPAHGYTF. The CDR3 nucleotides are TGTGCCTGGAGTGTTGGGCCGGCCCATGGCTACACCTTC.